These 25 T cell receptor beta chains originate from one sample sequenced in a study of blood T cell repertoires in COVID-19. TCRdb keeps only in-frame clones here, not all; method: immunoSEQ multiplex PCR. The data contain fewer than 200,000 clones, about 86% of them seen just once; the ten biggest clones take up 0.88%. Sequencing was carried out using peripheral blood. The receptors stem from a woman between 18 and 29 years old who had recovered from COVID-19.

The chain couples TRBV5-1 to TRBJ1-1, with TRBD1 identical over 7 bases. Germline trimming cut 4 bases from V and 0 bases from J; bases unmatched to any gene: 6. The CDR3 is 15 amino acids. In germline, CDR1 is SGHRS, CDR2 YFSETQ. This CDR3 reads CASSAGQTMNTEAFF. Here the CDR3 DNA reads TGCGCCAGCAGCGCGGGACAGACAATGAACACTGAAGCTTTCTTT.

Regarding this clone: One end of the junction is discordant with germline, which a read error may explain. This chain links TRBV2 with TRBJ2-4; 10 bases are shared with TRBD2. The CDR3 is 13 amino acids. Germline CDR1 SNHLY, CDR2 FYNNEI. CDR3 coding DNA: TGTGCCAGCAGCGGTTATCCTAGCGGGGGCCCTCATTTC. Translation: CASSGYPSGGPHF.

V usage is TRBV6-5 and J usage is TRBJ2-1, with 9 bases matching TRBD2. CDR1 is MNHEY and CDR2 is SVGAGI in the germline V gene. Unmatched junction bases numbered 7, after V lost 7 bases and J lost 9 bases. This CDR3 has 13 amino acids. The CDR3, as DNA: TGTGCCAGCACGCGGGGGGGGGCCGGTGAGCAGTTCTTC. It encodes CASTRGGAGEQFF.

CDR3 loop: CASSQTTGTGDEKLFF. CDR3 nucleotides: TGTGCCAGCTCACAAACTACCGGGACAGGGGATGAAAAACTGTTTTTT. V usage is TRBV18 and J usage is TRBJ1-4, with 10 bases identical to TRBD1. Germline loops: CDR1 KGHSH, CDR2 LQKENI. CDR3 length: 16 residues. J was trimmed by 6 bases and V by 4 bases; bases with no gene match: 8.

J is TRBJ2-1 and V is TRBV6-5, with TRBD1 as a possible D gene (5 bases). Germline V CDR1 and CDR2: MNHEY, SVGAGI. V was trimmed by 10 bases and J by 1 base, leaving 14 bases between them. The CDR3 is 14 amino acids. As DNA, the CDR3 is TGTGCCATCGCGGAGCAGGGTTCCTACAATGAGCAGTTCTTC. As protein: CAIAEQGSYNEQFF.

V is TRBV4-2 and J is TRBJ2-1, with TRBD2 matching 9 bases. J lost 6 bases, V lost 0 bases, and 9 bases had no gene match. In germline, CDR1 is LGHNA, CDR2 YNFKEQ. This CDR3 comprises 17 residues. CDR3: CASSQDLGLARRNEQFF. The CDR3 bases are TGTGCCAGCAGCCAAGATTTGGGACTAGCCCGTCGCAATGAGCAGTTCTTC.

In this sample, this clone turned up a few times. J is TRBJ2-7 and V is TRBV5-4; tentatively, D is TRBD2 (5 bases). Trimming stripped 4 bases from V and 0 bases from J, with 11 bases between. CDR1 and CDR2 (germline): SGHNT, YYREEE (reference sequence). The CDR3 length is 14 residues. The CDR3 here is CASSADSNSYEQYV. For the CDR3, the DNA is TGTGCCAGCAGCGCGGACTCAAACTCCTACGAGCAGTACGTC.

The CDR3 is CASSLVGAPYEQYF. DNA of the CDR3: TGTGCCAGCAGCTTAGTAGGGGCCCCCTACGAGCAGTACTTC. V and J are TRBV7-2 and TRBJ2-7, with D maybe TRBD1 (5 bases). CDR1 is SGHTA and CDR2 is FQGNSA in the germline V gene. Trimming took off 1 base at V and 2 bases at J, with 9 bases between the two ends. CDR3 length: 14 amino acids.

The chain couples TRBV5-4 to TRBJ2-1; D perhaps matches TRBD2 (5 bases). V lost 5 bases and J lost 6, with 15 bases in between. CDR3 size: 14 residues. Germline V gene lookup returns CDR1 SGHNT and CDR2 YYREEE (reference sequence). The CDR3 here is CASRAGKGPNEQFF. The CDR3 DNA sequence: TGTGCCAGCAGGGCCGGGAAAGGGCCCAATGAGCAGTTCTTC.

V and J are TRBV5-1 and TRBJ1-5, with D possibly matching TRBD1 (6 bases). Per germline, CDR1 SGHRS and CDR2 YFSETQ. V lost 4 bases to trimming and J lost 0 bases, with 11 bases between them. The CDR3 sequence is 15 residues long. The CDR3 DNA reads TGCGCCAGCAGCCCTGGACAGAATAGCAATCAGCCCCAGCATTTT. It encodes CASSPGQNSNQPQHF.

The chain couples TRBV2 to TRBJ1-1, with TRBD1 as a possible D gene (5 bases). Trimming shortened V by 6 bases and J by 0 bases, and 11 bases separated the two germline ends. This CDR3 spans 14 amino acids. The germline CDR1 and CDR2 sequences are SNHLY and FYNNEI. The CDR3 here is CASRARVMNTEAFF. CDR3 bases: TGTGCCAGCAGAGCCAGGGTCATGAACACTGAAGCTTTCTTT.

The V and J genes are TRBV12-5 and TRBJ1-2; TRBD1 matches 8 bases. Trimming at V came to 0 bases and at J to 6 bases, leaving 6 bases not matched to a gene. Germline V lookup: CDR1 LGHNT, CDR2 FRNRAP. The length of the CDR3 is 15 residues. CDR3 nucleotide sequence: TGTGCTAGTGGTTTGGTACCCGGACAGGGAAATGGCTACACCTTC. Encoded protein: CASGLVPGQGNGYTF.

The rearrangement joins TRBV15 to TRBJ1-5, with D maybe TRBD1 (6 bases). The V gene lost 3 bases and the J gene lost 3 bases, with 15 bases spanning the gap. From germline, CDR1 is LNHNV and CDR2 YYDKDF (reference sequence). This CDR3 spans 16 amino acids. CDR3 residues: CATSSALDSPNQPQHF. The CDR3 nucleotides read TGTGCCACCAGCAGCGCCTTGGACAGCCCCAATCAGCCCCAGCATTTT.

The chain employs TRBV3-1 (or the pseudogene TRBV3-2) and TRBJ1-5; D is perhaps TRBD1 (5 bases). Deletions cut 4 bases from V and 1 base from J, with 17 bases between. The CDR3 extends over 17 amino acids. Germline V gives CDR1 LGHDT, CDR2 YNNKEL (reference sequence). The CDR3 reads CASSPTRQGRSNQPQHF. Written as DNA, the CDR3 is TGTGCCAGCAGCCCCACCCGGCAGGGAAGAAGCAATCAGCCCCAGCATTTT.

Here the CDR3 reads CATSVGGGEDTQYF. The CDR3 coding sequence is TGTGCCACCAGTGTAGGCGGGGGCGAAGATACGCAGTATTTT. The V and J genes are TRBV24-1 and TRBJ2-3; a possible D gene is TRBD2 (7 bases). The V and J ends lost 5 bases and 5 bases respectively, with 13 bases between them. The CDR3 sequence is 14 residues long. Germline loops: CDR1 KGHDR, CDR2 SFDVKD.

This chain uses TRBV7-2 with TRBJ2-2; 8 bases match TRBD1. The CDR3 totals 16 residues. Per the germline V gene, CDR1 is SGHTA and CDR2 is FQGNSA. The J segment lost 4 bases and the V segment lost 3 bases, leaving 7 bases of the junction unmatched. CDR3 sequence reads: CASSFWAGGRTGELFF. CDR3 bases: TGTGCCAGCAGCTTCTGGGCAGGGGGCCGCACCGGGGAGCTGTTTTTT.

The chain links TRBV27 to TRBJ2-1; maybe TRBD1 (5 bases). Trimming cost V 5 bases and J 8 bases, with 16 bases left between them. The CDR3 consists of 14 residues. Germline lookup yields CDR1 MNHEY and CDR2 SMNVEV (reference sequence). CDR3 protein: CASSRGTGMDEQFF. The CDR3 DNA reads as TGTGCCAGCAGTAGGGGTACGGGTATGGATGAGCAGTTCTTC.

The rearrangement joins TRBV9 to TRBJ2-2; a possible D gene is TRBD1 (7 bases). There are 14 residues in the CDR3. The germline V gene encodes CDR1 SGDLS and CDR2 YYNGEE. With 4 bases removed from V and 7 bases from J, the gap between germline ends came to 14 bases. In DNA, the CDR3 is TGTGCCAGCAGCCAGGGGGGATATGGCGGGGAGCTGTTTTTT. This gives the protein CASSQGGYGGELFF. Based on the CDR3 plus reference TRBV9 and TRBJ2-2, the full variable domain is DSGVTQTPKHLITATGQRVTLRCSPRSGDLSVYWYQQSLDQGLQFLIQYYNGEERAKGNILERFSAQQFPDLHSELNLSSLELGDSALYFCASSQGGYGGELFFGEGSRLTVL.

This chain links TRBV5-4 with TRBJ1-1; 8 bases map to TRBD1. There are 15 residues in the CDR3. The J segment lost 2 bases and the V segment lost 3 bases, leaving 6 bases of the junction unmatched. CDR1 and CDR2 from the germline V gene are SGHNT and YYREEE (reference sequence). The CDR3 reads CASSSRTGTNTEAFF. As DNA, the CDR3 is TGTGCCAGCAGCTCCCGGACAGGGACTAACACTGAAGCTTTCTTT.

V usage is TRBV2 and J usage is TRBJ1-6; 7 nucleotides match TRBD1. V shed 6 bases, J shed 8 bases, and the junction held 10 bases outside the gene matches. The CDR3 runs 15 residues. CDR1 is SNHLY, CDR2 FYNNEI, per germline. CDR3 DNA sequence: TGTGCCAGCAGCGACAGGGAATGGGGGGATTCACCCCTCCACTTT. Translated: CASSDREWGDSPLHF.

This chain uses TRBV11-2 with TRBJ1-2, with 8 nucleotides matching TRBD1. This CDR3 has 14 amino acids. Germline CDR1 is SGHAT and CDR2 is FQNNGV. V shed 6 bases and J 3 bases; nucleotides not matched to a gene: 6. The CDR3 DNA sequence: TGTGCCAGCAGTTTTACAGGGGGGTACTATGGCTACACCTTC. Translation gives CASSFTGGYYGYTF.

The chain uses TRBV18 and TRBJ1-6, with 7 bases that match TRBD1. After removal of 4 bases from V and 7 bases from J, the junction contained 10 bases not matched to a gene. This CDR3 has 16 residues. Germline CDR1 reads KGHSH; CDR2 reads LQKENI. In DNA, the CDR3 is TGTGCCAGCTCACTCTACCGGGACAGTGAAAATTCACCCCTCCACTTT. Its protein product is CASSLYRDSENSPLHF.

CDR3 loop: CASSGGLSSYNSPLHF. The CDR3 DNA follows: TGTGCCAGCAGTGGAGGGTTAAGCTCCTATAATTCACCCCTCCACTTT. The chain carries TRBV2 and TRBJ1-6; no clear D. The germline V and J ends were trimmed by 4 bases and 0 bases, with 10 bases remaining between them. This CDR3 region has 16 residues. CDR1 is SNHLY and CDR2 is FYNNEI in the germline V gene.

The V gene is TRBV30, the J gene TRBJ1-6; a weak D match, TRBD1 (5 bases). The germline CDR1 and CDR2 sequences are GTSNPN and SVGIG (reference sequence). Trimming removed 4 bases at V and 7 bases at J, with 8 bases between. The CDR3 has 12 residues. The CDR3 protein is CAWTRQNSPLHF. Here the CDR3 DNA reads TGTGCCTGGACCCGACAGAATTCACCCCTCCACTTT.

The rearrangement joins TRBV9 to TRBJ1-4, with 7 bases identical to TRBD1. The CDR3 loop spans 14 amino acids. Germline CDR1 reads SGDLS; CDR2 reads YYNGEE. J lost 6 bases, V lost 4 bases, and 6 bases had no gene match. CDR3 loop: CASSSRTGYEKLFF. The CDR3 bases are TGTGCCAGCAGCTCCCGGACAGGCTATGAAAAACTGTTTTTT.